The clone carrying this TCR beta chain occurred a few times. The sample comes from a study of identical twins. The CDR3 covers 18 residues. Deletions cut 6 bases from V and 5 bases from J, with 29 bases between. The germline V gene has CDR1 SGHAT and CDR2 FQDESV (reference sequence). Using its own MiXCR run on the 5' RACE reads, TCRdb lists one record per CDR3 protein. Of about 460,000 distinct CDR3 sequences listed, approximately 15% are singletons. These same data were also listed under a study on yellow fever vaccine responses in identical twins.

Sequenced: CD4+ T cells sorted from blood. The chain couples TRBV11-1 to TRBJ2-7; possibly TRBD1 for D (6 bases). This sequence was found in a woman aged 18 to 35 in good health. CDR3 protein: CASRPIYSDGGAGHEQYF. The CDR3 nucleotides read TGTGCCAGCAGACCCATATACTCGGATGGGGGCGCTGGGCACGAGCAGTACTTC. Full variable domain (outside the CDR3, taken from reference TRBV11-1 and TRBJ2-7): EAEVAQSPRYKITEKSQAVAFWCDPISGHATLYWYRQILGQGPELLVQFQDESVVDDSQLPKDRFSAERLKGVDSTLKIQPAELGDSAMYLCASRPIYSDGGAGHEQYFGPGTRLTVT.